This TCR beta chain was captured by sequencing in a study of memory B cells and T cells in multiple sclerosis. CFSE-dim autoproliferating and CFSE-high non-proliferating T cells from unstimulated culture were sequenced separately. Replicate wells were pooled after 7 days of stimulus-free culture of roughly 5x10^7 CFSE-labeled PBMCs. CFSE at roughly 0.5 uM labeled the PBMCs, which were then cultured unstimulated. Here immunoSEQ multiplex PCR was the method, and the copy in TCRdb shows in-frame clones only, minus some. The repertoire consists of about 46,000 clones, with approximately 80% occurring once and the leading ten covering 0.9% to 1.4%. Turning to this clone: Its matching antigen is unknown.

The V gene's germline CDR1 is SNHLY and CDR2 FYNNEI. The CDR3 loop spans 10 amino acids. With 6 bases removed from V and 11 bases from J, the gap between germline ends came to 10 bases. General observations from the study: Shared clonotype counts depended on differing compartment clone-set sizes and were normalized.

V and J are TRBV2 and TRBJ1-1, with unresolved D. Sequenced sample: PBMCs from blood kept in culture. The clonotype originates from a human donor with multiple sclerosis. The CDR3 region has the DNA TGTGCCAGCAGGGTCATAGAGGCTTTCTTT. It is translated as CASRVIEAFF.